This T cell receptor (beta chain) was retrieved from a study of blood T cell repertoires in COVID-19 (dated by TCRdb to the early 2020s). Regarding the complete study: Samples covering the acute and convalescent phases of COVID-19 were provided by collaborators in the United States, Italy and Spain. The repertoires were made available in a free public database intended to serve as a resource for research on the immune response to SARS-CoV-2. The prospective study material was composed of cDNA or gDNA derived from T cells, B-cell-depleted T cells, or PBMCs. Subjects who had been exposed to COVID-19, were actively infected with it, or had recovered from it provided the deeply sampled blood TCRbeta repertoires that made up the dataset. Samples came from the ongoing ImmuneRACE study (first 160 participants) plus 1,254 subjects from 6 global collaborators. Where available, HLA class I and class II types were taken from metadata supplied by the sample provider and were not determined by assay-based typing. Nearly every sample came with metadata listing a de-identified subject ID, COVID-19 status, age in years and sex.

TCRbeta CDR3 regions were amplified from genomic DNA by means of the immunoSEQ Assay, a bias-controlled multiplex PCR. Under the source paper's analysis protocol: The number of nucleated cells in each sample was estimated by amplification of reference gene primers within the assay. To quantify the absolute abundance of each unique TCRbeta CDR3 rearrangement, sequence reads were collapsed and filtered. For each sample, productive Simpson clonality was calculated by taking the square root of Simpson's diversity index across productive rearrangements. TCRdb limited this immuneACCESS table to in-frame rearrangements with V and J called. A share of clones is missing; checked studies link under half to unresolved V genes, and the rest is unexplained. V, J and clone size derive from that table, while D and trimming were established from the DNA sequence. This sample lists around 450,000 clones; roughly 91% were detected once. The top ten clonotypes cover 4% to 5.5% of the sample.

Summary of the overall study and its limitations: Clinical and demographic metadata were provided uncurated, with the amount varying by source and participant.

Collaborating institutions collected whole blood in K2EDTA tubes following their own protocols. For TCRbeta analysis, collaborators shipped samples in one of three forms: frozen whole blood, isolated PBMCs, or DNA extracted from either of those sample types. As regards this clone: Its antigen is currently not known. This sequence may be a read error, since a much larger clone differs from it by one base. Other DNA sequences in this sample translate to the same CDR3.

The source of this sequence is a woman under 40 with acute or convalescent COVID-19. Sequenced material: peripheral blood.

Here the CDR3 is given as CASSSGQHTEAFF. The DNA is TGTGCCAGCAGTTCGGGACAGCACACTGAAGCTTTCTTT. The sequence links TRBV7-9 to TRBJ1-1, with 7 bases aligning to TRBD1. Inclusive of the bounding cysteine and phenylalanine, the CDR3 is 13 residues long. CDR3 DNA only is kept here, 39 bases in frame from base 1. Based on the germline V gene (reference sequence), the CDR1 and CDR2 sequences are SEHNR and FQNEAQ. Ends trimmed: V by 6 bases, J by 3 bases; bases unmatched to a gene: 4.